This entry lists 16 T cell receptor beta chains sequenced from one sample in a study of T cell responses to AZD1222 COVID-19 vaccine. TCRdb's table, derived via immunoSEQ multiplex PCR, lists solely in-frame clones and lacks some. The sample records some 140,000 clones, over 90% being singletons. The source was peripheral blood, collected on day 0 of AZD1222 vaccination. Receptor source: an adult in good health.

This clone was detected only once. The genes are TRBV3-1 (or the pseudogene TRBV3-2) and TRBJ2-2; the D gene is possibly TRBD2 (5 bases). The V end lost 1 base, the J end lost 5 bases, and 11 bases lay between the germline ends. CDR3 size: 15 residues. Germline V gene lookup returns CDR1 LGHDT and CDR2 YNNKEL (reference sequence). The CDR3 here is CASSQAFRRTGELFF. CDR3 nucleotide sequence: TGTGCCAGCAGCCAAGCGTTTAGGAGGACCGGGGAGCTGTTTTTT.

The chain joins TRBV10-1 to TRBJ1-1; 10 bases are a match to TRBD1. This CDR3 spans 14 amino acids. Looked up from germline, CDR1 is WNHNN and CDR2 is SYGVQD (reference sequence). V dropped 7 bases and J dropped 7; count of bases not matched to a gene: 9. The CDR3 DNA reads TGCGCCAGCACCCCAGAGACAGGGGGCATTGAAGCTTTCTTT. Residues: CASTPETGGIEAFF.

J is TRBJ1-1 and V is TRBV6-5; 9 nucleotides line up with TRBD1. CDR1 and CDR2 from the germline V gene are MNHEY and SVGAGI. Trimming at V came to 4 bases and at J to 1 base, leaving 4 bases not matched to a gene. This CDR3 has 15 residues. The CDR3 spells CASSSWDRANTEAFF. The CDR3, as DNA: TGTGCCAGCAGTTCCTGGGACAGGGCGAACACTGAAGCTTTCTTT.

V and J are TRBV5-1 and TRBJ1-2; 11 bases align to TRBD1. Germline lookup yields CDR1 SGHRS and CDR2 YFSETQ. With 2 bases clipped from V and 4 bases from J, the junction kept 7 bases outside the gene matches. The CDR3 runs 16 residues. CDR3 sequence reads: CASSFGQGASGYGYTF. CDR3 coding DNA: TGCGCCAGCAGCTTCGGACAGGGGGCGAGTGGCTATGGCTACACCTTC.

The CDR3 bases are TGTGCCAGTAGTATAGGGGGCGGAGGCATGAACACTGAAGCTTTCTTT. Its protein product is CASSIGGGGMNTEAFF. This sequence joins TRBV19 and TRBJ1-1; TRBD1 might be the D (5 bases). This CDR3 is built from 16 residues. Trimming removed 1 base from V and 0 bases from J, with 12 bases in between. Germline V CDR1 and CDR2: LNHDA, SQIVND (reference sequence).

The genes are TRBV10-3 and TRBJ1-3; TRBD1 agrees at 11 bases. Trimming took 6 bases from V and 0 from J; bases not matched to a gene: 4. Germline assignment: CDR1 ENHRY and CDR2 SYGVKD. This CDR3 is 16 amino acids long. The CDR3 DNA is TGTGCCATCAGGGGGACAGGGGGTTTCTCTGGAAACACCATATATTTT. Translated, it gives CAIRGTGGFSGNTIYF.

The chain recombines TRBV6-5 with TRBJ1-2; the D is unclear. This CDR3 is 13 amino acids long. Trimming pared 5 bases from V and 4 bases from J, leaving 11 bases between. Germline V gives CDR1 MNHEY, CDR2 SVGAGI. CDR3 coding DNA: TGTGCCAGCAGTCGAGGACCGACCTATGGCTACACCTTC. This gives the protein CASSRGPTYGYTF.

The rearrangement links TRBV7-8 to TRBJ2-1; 11 nucleotides agree with TRBD2. V lost 1 base to trimming and J lost 0 bases; unmatched junction nucleotides: 5. CDR1 is SGHVS and CDR2 is FQNEAQ in the germline V gene. This CDR3 has 18 amino acids. CDR3 loop: CASSLGLAGGNSYNEQFF. CDR3 DNA sequence: TGTGCCAGCAGCTTAGGCCTAGCGGGGGGAAACTCCTACAATGAGCAGTTCTTC. The full variable domain, rest sourced from reference TRBV7-8 and TRBJ2-1, is GAGVSQSPRYKVAKRGQDVALRCDPISGHVSLFWYQQALGQGPEFLTYFQNEAQLDKSGLPSDRFFAERPEGSVSTLKIQRTQQEDSAVYLCASSLGLAGGNSYNEQFFGPGTRLTVL.

The rearrangement links TRBV3-1 (or the pseudogene TRBV3-2) to TRBJ2-2, with 15 bases aligning to TRBD2. Per the germline V gene, CDR1 is LGHDT and CDR2 is YNNKEL (reference sequence). The CDR3 contains 17 residues. The ends lost 8 bases at V and 1 base at J; junction bases unmatched: 5. DNA for the CDR3: TGTGCCAGCTGGGGGACTAGCGGGGGGATGAACACCGGGGAGCTGTTTTTT. Its translation: CASWGTSGGMNTGELFF.

V is TRBV6-6 and J is TRBJ2-7; D may be TRBD1 (6 bases). Between the trimmed V and J ends, which lost 0 bases and 3 bases, there was a span of 15 bases. This CDR3 contains 16 residues. Germline V gene data show CDR1 as MNHNY and CDR2 as SVGAGI (reference sequence). This CDR3 reads CASSYSVPIQGYEQYF. The CDR3 region has the DNA TGTGCCAGCAGTTACTCAGTACCTATACAGGGCTACGAGCAGTACTTC.

V is TRBV7-3 and J is TRBJ1-6; D ambiguous. V gave up 2 bases and J gave up 7 bases, with 15 bases separating them. Germline CDR1 SGHTA, CDR2 FQGTGA. The CDR3 is 16 residues long. As DNA, the CDR3 is TGTGCCAGCAGCTTATGGCCCGCGGGGTCCAATTCACCCCTCCACTTT. Protein: CASSLWPAGSNSPLHF. The variable domain in full, with the rest retrieved from reference TRBV7-3 and TRBJ1-6, is GAGVSQTPSNKVTEKGKYVELRCDPISGHTALYWYRQSLGQGPEFLIYFQGTGAADDSGLPNDRFFAVRPEGSVSTLKIQRTERGDSAVYLCASSLWPAGSNSPLHFGNGTRLTVT.

The rearrangement links TRBV5-1 to TRBJ1-2; D call uncertain. CDR3 size: 12 residues. Germline V CDR1 and CDR2: SGHRS, YFSETQ. V lost 4 bases and J lost 4, with 8 bases in between. The CDR3 nucleotides read TGCGCCAGCAGCACCAGCTCCTATGGCTACACCTTC. It encodes CASSTSSYGYTF.

The CDR3 spells CAWRRGLESYGYTF. In nucleotides, the CDR3 is TGTGCCTGGCGAAGGGGCCTAGAGAGCTATGGCTACACCTTC. This rearrangement joins TRBV30 to TRBJ1-2, with a possible D match to TRBD1 (5 bases). Trimming removed 5 bases at V and 4 bases at J, with 17 bases between. Germline CDR1 GTSNPN, CDR2 SVGIG (reference sequence). The CDR3 loop spans 14 amino acids.

This clone was seen only once. The chain recombines TRBV29-1 with TRBJ1-1; a possible D gene is TRBD1 (5 bases). Trimming took 0 bases from V and 0 from J, leaving 17 bases between them. Germline assignment: CDR1 SQVTM and CDR2 ANQGSEA. The CDR3 sequence is 17 residues long. In nucleotides, the CDR3 is TGCAGCGTTGAAGAAATCACAGGCCAGGACATGAACACTGAAGCTTTCTTT. Its protein is CSVEEITGQDMNTEAFF.

The V and J genes are TRBV20-1 and TRBJ1-1, with D unresolved. The CDR3 length is 11 residues. Trimming removed 3 bases from V and 2 bases from J, with 4 bases in between. Per germline, CDR1 DFQATT and CDR2 SNEGSKA (reference sequence). The CDR3 DNA sequence: TGCAGTGCTAGTTTAAACACTGAAGCTTTCTTT. Translated, it gives CSASLNTEAFF.

The DNA of the CDR3 is TGTGCCATCAGTGAGGGGACAGGGGGCTTCACTGAAGCTTTCTTT. This sequence encodes CAISEGTGGFTEAFF. The chain is built from TRBV10-3 and TRBJ1-1, with TRBD1 matching 12 bases. This CDR3 is built from 15 residues. Losses at the gene ends were 2 bases for V and 4 bases for J; bases not matched to a gene: 2. CDR1 is ENHRY and CDR2 is SYGVKD in the germline V gene.